Sequencing of this T cell receptor (beta chain) was carried out in a study of cytomegalovirus exposure and HLA in healthy donors. The assay was immunoSEQ multiplex PCR, and TCRdb's table has in-frame clones only and misses some. The repertoire consists of roughly 250,000 clones, with 75% to 90% occurring once and the leading ten covering 1% to 1.5%. Details on this clone: The antigen remains undetermined.

General study points: Reportedly, diagnosis of cytomegalovirus status by the classifier showed high specificity and sensitivity. CMV antigen specificity of three CMV-associated chains was confirmed in vitro. Clusters of TCRs from the first cohort tended to co-occur in the 90 to 150 validation repertoires (as a later analysis found). The authors enumerated 150 to 200 TCR beta chains as linked to cytomegalovirus.

The CDR3 consists of 14 residues. Germline V lookup: CDR1 SGHNT, CDR2 YYREEE (reference sequence). V was trimmed by 1 base and J by 0 bases, leaving 7 bases between them. Sequencing was done on a sample of PBMCs. V usage is TRBV5-4 and J usage is TRBJ1-2, with D unresolved. This clonotype originated in a woman in her thirties in good health and CMV-seropositive. The CDR3 sequence is CASSLHSSNYGYTF. CDR3 nucleotides: TGTGCCAGCAGCTTGCACAGCTCTAACTATGGCTACACCTTC. Full variable domain (remainder filled in from reference TRBV5-4 and TRBJ1-2): ETGVTQSPTHLIKTRGQQVTLRCSSQSGHNTVSWYQQALGQGPQFIFQYYREEENGRGNFPPRFSGLQFPNYSSELNVNALELDDSALYLCASSLHSSNYGYTFGSGTRLTVV.